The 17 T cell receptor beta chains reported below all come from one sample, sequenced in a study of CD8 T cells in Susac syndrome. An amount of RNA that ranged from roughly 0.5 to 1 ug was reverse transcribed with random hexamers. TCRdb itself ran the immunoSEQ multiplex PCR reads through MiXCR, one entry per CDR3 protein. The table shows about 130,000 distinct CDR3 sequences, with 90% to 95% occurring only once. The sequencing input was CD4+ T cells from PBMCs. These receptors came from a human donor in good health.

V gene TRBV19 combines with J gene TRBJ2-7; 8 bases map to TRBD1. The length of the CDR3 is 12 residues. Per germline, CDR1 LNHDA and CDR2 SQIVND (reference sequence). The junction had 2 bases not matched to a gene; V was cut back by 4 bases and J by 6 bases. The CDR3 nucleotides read TGTGCCAGTAGTAGAACAGGGGGCGAGCAGTACTTC. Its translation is CASSRTGGEQYF.

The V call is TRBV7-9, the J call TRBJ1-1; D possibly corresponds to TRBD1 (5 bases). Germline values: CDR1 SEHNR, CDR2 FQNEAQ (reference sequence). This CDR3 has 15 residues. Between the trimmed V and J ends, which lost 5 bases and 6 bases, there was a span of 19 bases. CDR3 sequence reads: CASSAPGLLYAEAFF. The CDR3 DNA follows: TGTGCCAGCAGCGCCCCGGGACTTTTGTACGCTGAAGCTTTCTTT.

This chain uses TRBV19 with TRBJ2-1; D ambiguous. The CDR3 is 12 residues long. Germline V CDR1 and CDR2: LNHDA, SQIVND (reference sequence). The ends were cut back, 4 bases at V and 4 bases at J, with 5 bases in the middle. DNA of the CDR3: TGTGCCAGTAGTACAGATTACAATGAGCAGTTCTTC. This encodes CASSTDYNEQFF.

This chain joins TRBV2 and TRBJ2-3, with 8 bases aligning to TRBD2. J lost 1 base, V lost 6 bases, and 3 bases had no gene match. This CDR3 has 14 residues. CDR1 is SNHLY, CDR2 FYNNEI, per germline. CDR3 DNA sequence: TGTGCCAGCAGCACTAGCGGAGGCACAGATACGCAGTATTTT. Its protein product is CASSTSGGTDTQYF.

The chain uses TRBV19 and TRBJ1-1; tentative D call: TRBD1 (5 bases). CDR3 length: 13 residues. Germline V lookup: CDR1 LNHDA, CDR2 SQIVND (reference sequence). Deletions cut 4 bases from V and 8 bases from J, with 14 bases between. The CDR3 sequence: CASSKGIALEAFF. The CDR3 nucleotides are TGTGCCAGTAGTAAGGGGATCGCGCTAGAAGCTTTCTTT.

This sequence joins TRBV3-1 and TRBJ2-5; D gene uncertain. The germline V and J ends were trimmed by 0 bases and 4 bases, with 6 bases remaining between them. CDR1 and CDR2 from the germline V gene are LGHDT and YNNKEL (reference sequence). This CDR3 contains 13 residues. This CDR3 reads CASSQDVPETQYF. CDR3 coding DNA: TGTGCCAGCAGCCAAGATGTCCCAGAGACCCAGTACTTC.

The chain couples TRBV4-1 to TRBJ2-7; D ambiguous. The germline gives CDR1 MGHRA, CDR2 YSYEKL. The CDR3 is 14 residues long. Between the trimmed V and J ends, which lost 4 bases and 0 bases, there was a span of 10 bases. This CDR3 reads CASSRGMPSYEQYF. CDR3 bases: TGCGCCAGCAGCCGGGGAATGCCCTCCTACGAGCAGTACTTC.

CDR3 DNA sequence: TGTGCCAGCAGCTTTGCGGGTAGCGAGAGGGAGACCCAGTACTTC. Translating it yields CASSFAGSERETQYF. The rearrangement joins TRBV7-9 to TRBJ2-5; D possibly corresponds to TRBD2 (5 bases). Germline values: CDR1 SEHNR, CDR2 FQNEAQ (reference sequence). Trimming shortened V by 3 bases and J by 5 bases, and 16 bases separated the two germline ends. The CDR3 consists of 15 residues. Combining the CDR3 with reference TRBV7-9 and TRBJ2-5 gives the whole variable domain DTGVSQNPRHKITKRGQNVTFRCDPISEHNRLYWYRQTLGQGPEFLTYFQNEAQLEKSRLLSDRFSAERPKGSFSTLEIQRTEQGDSAMYLCASSFAGSERETQYFGPGTRLLVL.

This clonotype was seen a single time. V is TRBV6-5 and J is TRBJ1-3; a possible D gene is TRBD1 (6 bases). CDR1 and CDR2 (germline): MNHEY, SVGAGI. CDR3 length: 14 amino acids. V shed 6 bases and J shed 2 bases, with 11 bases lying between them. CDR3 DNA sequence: TGTGCCAGCAGGACACAGGGAGCTGGAAACACCATATATTTT. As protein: CASRTQGAGNTIYF.

CDR3 DNA sequence: TGTGCCAGCTCAACAGGGGGCCGCGAGCAGTACTTC. Translating gives CASSTGGREQYF. The rearrangement joins TRBV18 to TRBJ2-7; TRBD1 agrees at 9 bases. The germline gives CDR1 KGHSH, CDR2 LQKENI. This CDR3 spans 12 amino acids. V dropped 5 bases and J dropped 6; count of bases not matched to a gene: 2. Complete variable domain (other parts from reference TRBV18 and TRBJ2-7): NAGVMQNPRHLVRRRGQEARLRCSPMKGHSHVYWYRQLPEEGLKFMVYLQKENIIDESGMPKERFSAEFPKEGPSILRIQQVVRGDSAAYFCASSTGGREQYFGPGTRLTVT.

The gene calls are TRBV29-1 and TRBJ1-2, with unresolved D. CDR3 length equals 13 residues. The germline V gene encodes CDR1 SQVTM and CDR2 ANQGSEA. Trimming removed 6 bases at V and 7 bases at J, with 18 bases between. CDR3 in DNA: TGCAGCGTCACGACACGGGCGTTAGGTGGCTACACCTTC. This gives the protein CSVTTRALGGYTF.

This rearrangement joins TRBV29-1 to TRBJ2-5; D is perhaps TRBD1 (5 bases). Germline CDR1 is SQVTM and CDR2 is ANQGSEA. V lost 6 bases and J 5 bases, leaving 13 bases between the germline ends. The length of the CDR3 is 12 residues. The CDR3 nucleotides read TGCAGCGTAACTGCAGGGTTCGAGACCCAGTACTTC. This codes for CSVTAGFETQYF.

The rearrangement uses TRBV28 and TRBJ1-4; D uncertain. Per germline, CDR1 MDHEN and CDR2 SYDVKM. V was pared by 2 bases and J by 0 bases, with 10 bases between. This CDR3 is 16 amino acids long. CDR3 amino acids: CASSLKGLATNEKLFF. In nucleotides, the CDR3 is TGTGCCAGCAGTTTAAAGGGATTGGCAACTAATGAAAAACTGTTTTTT.

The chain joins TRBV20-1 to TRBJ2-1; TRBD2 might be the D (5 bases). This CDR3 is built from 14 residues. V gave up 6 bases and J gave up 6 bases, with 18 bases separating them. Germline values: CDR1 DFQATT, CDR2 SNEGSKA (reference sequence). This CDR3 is CSATIARRGNEQFF. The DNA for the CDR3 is TGCAGTGCAACTATAGCGCGTCGGGGCAATGAGCAGTTCTTC.

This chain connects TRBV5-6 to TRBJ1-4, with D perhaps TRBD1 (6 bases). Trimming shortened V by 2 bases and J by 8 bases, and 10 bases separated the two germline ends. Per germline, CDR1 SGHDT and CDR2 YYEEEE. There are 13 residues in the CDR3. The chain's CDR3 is CASSFPGQEKLFF. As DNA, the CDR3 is TGTGCCAGCAGCTTTCCGGGACAAGAAAAACTGTTTTTT.

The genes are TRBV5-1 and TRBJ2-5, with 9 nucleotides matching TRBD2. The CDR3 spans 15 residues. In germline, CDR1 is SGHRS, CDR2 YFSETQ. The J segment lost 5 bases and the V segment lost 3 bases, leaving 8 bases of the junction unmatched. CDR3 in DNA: TGCGCCAGCAGCTGGGGAGCGGGAGGCGGGGAGACCCAGTACTTC. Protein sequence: CASSWGAGGGETQYF.

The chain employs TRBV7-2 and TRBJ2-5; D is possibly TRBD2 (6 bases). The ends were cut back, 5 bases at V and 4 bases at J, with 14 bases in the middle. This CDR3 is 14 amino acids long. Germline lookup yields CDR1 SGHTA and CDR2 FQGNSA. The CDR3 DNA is TGTGCCAGCAGCCACCGGGACTCTCGAGAGACCCAGTACTTC. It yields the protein CASSHRDSRETQYF.